Listed here are 21 T cell receptor beta chains from one sample, sequenced in a study of Ad26.COV2.S vaccination and SARS-CoV-2 variants. Sequencing was performed with immunoSEQ multiplex PCR; in TCRdb, only in-frame clones are kept and a portion is missing. The table includes 350,000 to 450,000 clones, 70% to 90% detected once. Regarding treatment: roughly 18 received Ad26.COV2.S at low or high dose, single or two shots; roughly five received placebo; per-sample allocation not given. The samples were gathered on day 63 after the first injection of vaccine or placebo. The source material was peripheral blood, sampled in a trial of Ad26.COV2.S vaccine versus placebo. The source is a person aged 18 to 65 who received the Ad26.COV2.S COVID-19 vaccine or a placebo.

The chain combines TRBV10-1 with TRBJ2-3; 8 bases map to TRBD1. CDR1 and CDR2 from the germline V gene are WNHNN and SYGVQD (reference sequence). Unmatched junction bases numbered 5, after V lost 5 bases and J lost 4 bases. The CDR3 consists of 14 residues. CDR3 nucleotide sequence: TGCGCCAGCAGTCCCCGGACAGGGCCAGATACGCAGTATTTT. Amino acids: CASSPRTGPDTQYF.

The gene calls are TRBV7-9 and TRBJ2-7; 7 bases fit TRBD2. V lost 4 bases and J lost 7; bases outside the gene matches: 10. The length of the CDR3 is 14 residues. From germline, CDR1 is SEHNR and CDR2 FQNEAQ (reference sequence). The CDR3 DNA is TGTGCCAGCAGCTGGACTAGTTCCATTCGGGAGCAGTACTTC. It codes for CASSWTSSIREQYF.

The chain carries TRBV5-4 and TRBJ2-3, with D unclear. Trimming left V 4 bases short and J 3 bases short, with 12 bases between. The germline CDR1 and CDR2 sequences are SGHNT and YYREEE (reference sequence). This CDR3 is built from 14 residues. The CDR3 sequence is CASSLYHGTDTQYF. The CDR3, as DNA: TGTGCCAGCAGCCTCTACCATGGGACAGATACGCAGTATTTT.

The chain links TRBV7-2 to TRBJ1-2; D remains unclear. The V and J ends lost 2 bases and 1 base respectively, with 11 bases between them. The CDR3 runs 15 residues. The germline gives CDR1 SGHTA, CDR2 FQGNSA. In DNA form, the CDR3 reads TGTGCCAGCAGCTTACGTTTTTCAATTAACTATGGCTACACCTTC. This translates into CASSLRFSINYGYTF.

This chain joins TRBV6-6 and TRBJ2-3; D possibly corresponds to TRBD2 (5 bases). This CDR3 region has 13 residues. Germline lookup yields CDR1 MNHNY and CDR2 SVGAGI (reference sequence). V lost 7 bases and J 6 bases, leaving 14 bases between the germline ends. CDR3 DNA: TGTGCCAGCAACCTAGCCGGCCTGGATACGCAGTATTTT. This translates into CASNLAGLDTQYF.

The chain links TRBV19 to TRBJ1-4; 8 bases line up with TRBD1. CDR1 is LNHDA, CDR2 SQIVND, per germline (reference sequence). The length of the CDR3 is 14 residues. Trimming took 4 bases from V and 5 from J; bases not matched to a gene: 3. The CDR3 DNA reads TGTGCCAGTAGTAAGCGACAGGGGAATGAAAAACTGTTTTTT. It specifies CASSKRQGNEKLFF.

V is TRBV6-2 or TRBV6-3 and J is TRBJ2-2; 10 bases match TRBD1. This CDR3 is built from 15 residues. V shed 6 bases and J 7 bases; nucleotides not matched to a gene: 8. Per the germline V gene, CDR1 is MNHEY and CDR2 is SVGEGT. The CDR3 bases are TGTGCCAGCAGCCGATGGGACAGGGGAAACGGGGAGCTGTTTTTT. Translation: CASSRWDRGNGELFF.

The chain couples TRBV7-8 to TRBJ2-7, with TRBD1 matching over 10 bases. The germline V gene encodes CDR1 SGHVS and CDR2 FQNEAQ. J lost 5 bases, V lost 3 bases, and 1 base had no gene match. This CDR3 region has 13 residues. Written as DNA, the CDR3 is TGTGCCAGCAGCTTGACAGGGGGCAACGAGCAGTACTTC. Translation gives CASSLTGGNEQYF.

This clone came up once. The chain recombines TRBV10-3 with TRBJ2-3; D is possibly TRBD1 or TRBD2 (6 bases each). Trimming removed 6 bases at V and 4 bases at J, with 17 bases between. Per germline, CDR1 ENHRY and CDR2 SYGVKD. The CDR3 contains 15 residues. The CDR3 region has the DNA TGTGCCATCAGCGGACGTGGGGGGCTCGCAGATACGCAGTATTTT. Translation: CAISGRGGLADTQYF.

V usage is TRBV10-1 and J usage is TRBJ2-1, with TRBD2 matching 11 bases. The germline V gene has CDR1 WNHNN and CDR2 SYGVQD (reference sequence). This CDR3 spans 13 amino acids. J lost 9 bases, V lost 6 bases, and 4 bases had no gene match. The CDR3 loop is CASSPGLAAEQFF. CDR3 sequence (DNA): TGCGCCAGCAGCCCGGGACTAGCGGCTGAGCAGTTCTTC.

The J gene is TRBJ1-6, the V gene TRBV18; no definite D call. The V and J ends lost 2 bases and 0 bases respectively, with 5 bases between them. In germline, CDR1 is KGHSH, CDR2 LQKENI. The CDR3 runs to 15 residues. The CDR3 sequence is CASSPIDSYNSPLHF. The CDR3 DNA follows: TGTGCCAGCTCACCAATAGACTCCTATAATTCACCCCTCCACTTT.

The chain carries TRBV6-5 and TRBJ2-2, with a possible D match to TRBD1 (6 bases). Per the germline V gene, CDR1 is MNHEY and CDR2 is SVGAGI. This CDR3 is 15 amino acids long. The V end lost 8 bases, the J end lost 1 base, and 14 bases lay between the germline ends. CDR3 sequence (DNA): TGTGCCAGCGGATGGCGAGGGGGGAACACCGGGGAGCTGTTTTTT. Translation: CASGWRGGNTGELFF.

The CDR3 region is CSVEGDRGSYNEQFF. CDR3 sequence (DNA): TGCAGCGTTGAAGGGGACAGGGGGTCCTACAATGAGCAGTTCTTC. The chain is built from TRBV29-1 and TRBJ2-1; 11 bases fit TRBD1. This CDR3 is built from 15 residues. J lost 1 base, V lost 1 base, and 0 bases had no gene match. From germline, CDR1 is SQVTM and CDR2 ANQGSEA.

The chain joins TRBV13 to TRBJ2-7; either TRBD1 or TRBD2 may fit D (5 bases each). V lost 0 bases, J lost 2 bases, and 14 bases lay in between. Germline V gene sequence: CDR1 PRHDT, CDR2 FYEKMQ (reference sequence). This CDR3 comprises 16 residues. The CDR3: CASSLGRGRAAYEQYF. In DNA, the CDR3 is TGTGCCAGCAGCTTAGGCCGGGGCAGGGCAGCCTACGAGCAGTACTTC.

The chain is built from TRBV5-1 and TRBJ1-2, with 7 bases that match TRBD1. Germline loops: CDR1 SGHRS, CDR2 YFSETQ. Trimming took 2 bases from V and 2 from J; bases not matched to a gene: 3. The CDR3 covers 14 residues. CDR3 sequence (DNA): TGCGCCAGCAGCTTAGGGGGCAGCAACTATGGCTACACCTTC. This sequence encodes CASSLGGSNYGYTF. Full variable domain (missing parts from reference TRBV5-1 and TRBJ1-2): KAGVTQTPRYLIKTRGQQVTLSCSPISGHRSVSWYQQTPGQGLQFLFEYFSETQRNKGNFPGRFSGRQFSNSRSEMNVSTLELGDSALYLCASSLGGSNYGYTFGSGTRLTVV.

The V call is TRBV6-2 or TRBV6-3, the J call TRBJ1-5; 9 bases map to TRBD1. This CDR3 has 15 residues. The germline V gene encodes CDR1 MNHEY and CDR2 SVGEGT. V lost 2 bases to trimming and J lost 5 bases; unmatched junction nucleotides: 4. CDR3 bases: TGTGCCAGCAGTTACCATAGACAGGGGGATCAGCCCCAGCATTTT. Translating it yields CASSYHRQGDQPQHF.

This clone showed up many times. This chain connects TRBV28 to TRBJ2-5; 8 nucleotides match TRBD2. The length of the CDR3 is 15 residues. CDR1 and CDR2 (germline): MDHEN, SYDVKM. The trim removed 5 bases at V and 3 bases at J, leaving 8 bases unmatched. The CDR3 nucleotides are TGTGCCAGCAGTCGCGGGACTAGTAGCGAAGAGACCCAGTACTTC. Translating it yields CASSRGTSSEETQYF. The full variable domain, completed using reference TRBV28 and TRBJ2-5, is DVKVTQSSRYLVKRTGEKVFLECVQDMDHENMFWYRQDPGLGLRLIYFSYDVKMKEKGDIPEGYSVSREKKERFSLILESASTNQTSMYLCASSRGTSSEETQYFGPGTRLLVL.

The rearrangement links TRBV7-2 to TRBJ2-3; D is unresolved. Trimming removed 3 bases at V and 0 bases at J, with 7 bases between. The CDR3 totals 14 residues. CDR1 is SGHTA, CDR2 FQGNSA, per germline. CDR3 sequence: CASSLEPSTDTQYF. The CDR3, as DNA: TGTGCCAGCAGCTTGGAACCTAGCACAGATACGCAGTATTTT.

V is TRBV13 and J is TRBJ2-7, with 9 positions matching TRBD1. Germline V gene lookup returns CDR1 PRHDT and CDR2 FYEKMQ (reference sequence). The length of the CDR3 is 16 residues. V trimming: 6 bases; J trimming: 0 bases; junction bases outside the gene matches: 9. The CDR3 DNA follows: TGTGCCAGCAGAGGAACCGGGACAGGGAGCTCCTACGAGCAGTACTTC. As protein: CASRGTGTGSSYEQYF.

This clone appeared a single time. The chain uses TRBV18 and TRBJ2-7, with D possibly being TRBD1 (6 bases). V dropped 3 bases and J dropped 6 bases, with 18 bases sitting between them. This CDR3 is built from 15 residues. Per germline, CDR1 KGHSH and CDR2 LQKENI. The CDR3 bases are TGTGCCAGCTCACCTACCGGAGACAGGACCGTCGAGCAGTACTTC. The encoded protein is CASSPTGDRTVEQYF.

The chain employs TRBV24-1 and TRBJ2-3, with 10 bases that match TRBD2. The germline V gene has CDR1 KGHDR and CDR2 SFDVKD. The length of the CDR3 is 15 residues. V gave up 4 bases and J gave up 0 bases; unmatched junction bases: 0. The CDR3 loop reads CATSETSGSTDTQYF. The CDR3 coding sequence is TGTGCCACCAGTGAGACTAGCGGGAGCACAGATACGCAGTATTTT.